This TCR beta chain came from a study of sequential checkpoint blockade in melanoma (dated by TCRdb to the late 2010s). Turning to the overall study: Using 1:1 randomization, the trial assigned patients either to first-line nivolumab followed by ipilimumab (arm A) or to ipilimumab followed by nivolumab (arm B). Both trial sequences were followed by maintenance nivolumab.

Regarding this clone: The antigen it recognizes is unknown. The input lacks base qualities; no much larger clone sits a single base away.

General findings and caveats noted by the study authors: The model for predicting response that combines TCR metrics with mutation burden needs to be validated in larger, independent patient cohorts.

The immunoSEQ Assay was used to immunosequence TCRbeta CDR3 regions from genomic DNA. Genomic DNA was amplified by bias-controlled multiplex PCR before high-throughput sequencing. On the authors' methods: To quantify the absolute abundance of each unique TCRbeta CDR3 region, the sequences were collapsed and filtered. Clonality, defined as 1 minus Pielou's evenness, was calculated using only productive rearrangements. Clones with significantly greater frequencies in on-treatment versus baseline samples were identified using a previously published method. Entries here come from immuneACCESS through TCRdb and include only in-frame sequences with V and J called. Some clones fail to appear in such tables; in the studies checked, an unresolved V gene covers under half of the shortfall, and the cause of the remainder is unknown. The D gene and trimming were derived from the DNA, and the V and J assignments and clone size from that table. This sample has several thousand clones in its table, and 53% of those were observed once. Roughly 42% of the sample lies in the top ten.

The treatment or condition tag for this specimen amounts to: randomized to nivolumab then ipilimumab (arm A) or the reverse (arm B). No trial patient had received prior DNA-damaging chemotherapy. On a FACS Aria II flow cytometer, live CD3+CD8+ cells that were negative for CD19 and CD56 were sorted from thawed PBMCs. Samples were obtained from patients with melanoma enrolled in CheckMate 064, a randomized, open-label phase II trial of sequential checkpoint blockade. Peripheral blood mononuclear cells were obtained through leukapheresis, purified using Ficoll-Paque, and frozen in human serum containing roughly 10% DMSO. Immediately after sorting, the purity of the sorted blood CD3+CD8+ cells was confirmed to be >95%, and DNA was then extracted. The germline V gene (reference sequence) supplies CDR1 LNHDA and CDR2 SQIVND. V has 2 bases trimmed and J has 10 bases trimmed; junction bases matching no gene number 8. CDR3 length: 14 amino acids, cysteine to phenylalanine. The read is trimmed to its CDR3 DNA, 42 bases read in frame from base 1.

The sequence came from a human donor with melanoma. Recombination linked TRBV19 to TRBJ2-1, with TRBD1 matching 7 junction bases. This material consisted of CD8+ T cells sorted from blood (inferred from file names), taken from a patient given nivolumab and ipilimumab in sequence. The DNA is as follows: TGTGCCAGTAGTATATCCGTAGGGGGCTGGGAGCAGTTCTTC. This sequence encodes CASSISVGGWEQFF.